A selection of T cell receptor beta chains follows, all from one sample in a study of response to subunit inactivated influenza vaccine. From the RT-PCR reads, TCRdb called clonotypes with MiXCR, one entry per CDR3 protein. The sample gives around 490,000 distinct CDR3 sequences, approximately 7.7% of which show up once; 13% is in the top ten. The sequencing here drew on PBMCs from blood, taken less than 25 months after vaccination. Receptors were obtained from a man aged 50 to 69 who received an inactivated influenza vaccine. CDR3s include the opening cysteine and the closing phenylalanine or tryptophan. D genes are given only for firm matches. Not every row has a clone size; where given, it reads once, few, many or a size class.

v_gene,d_gene,abundance,j_gene,CDR3nt,CDR3aa
TRBV29-1,TRBD1,NA,TRBJ1-6,TGCAGCGTTGCCCAGGGGGCTAATTCACCCCTCCACTTT,CSVAQGANSPLHF
TRBV24-1,NA,NA,TRBJ1-5,TGTGCCGCAGGGACGACCAATCAGCCCCAGCATTTT,CAAGTTNQPQHF
TRBV10-3,TRBD1,many,TRBJ1-2,TGTGCCACCAGAGCGGGACAGGACTATGGCTACACCTTC,CATRAGQDYGYTF
TRBV9,TRBD2,few,TRBJ2-5,TGTGCCAGCAGCGCCGTAGCGGGGCTACAAGAGACCCAGTACTTC,CASSAVAGLQETQYF
TRBV5-1,TRBD2,few,TRBJ2-7,TGCGCCAGCAGCTTGGGACTAGCGGAGTACTACGAGCAGTACTTC,CASSLGLAEYYEQYF
TRBV6-2/TRBV6-3,NA,many,TRBJ2-1,TGTGCCAGCAGCTCTATTAACAGATACAATGAGCAGTTCTTC,CASSSINRYNEQFF
TRBV28,TRBD2,NA,TRBJ2-1,TGTGCCAGCAGTCCCGGGGGGAACCAAGTCAATGAGCAGTTCTTC,CASSPGGNQVNEQFF
TRBV3-1,NA,many,TRBJ1-2,TGTGCCAGCAGCTCCGGGACGGGCGGCTACACCTTC,CASSSGTGGYTF
TRBV6-2/TRBV6-3,TRBD2,few,TRBJ2-5,TGTGCCAGCAGTTACCCGGGACTAGCTATGGAGACCCAGTACTTC,CASSYPGLAMETQYF
TRBV12-3/TRBV12-4,NA,many,TRBJ1-2,TGTGCCAGCAGTTTAGGGAGGGTCATCGACTATGGCTACACCTTC,CASSLGRVIDYGYTF
TRBV5-1,TRBD2,NA,TRBJ2-6,TGCGCCAGCAGCACGGGGGGCTCTGGGGCCAACGTCCTGACTTTC,CASSTGGSGANVLTF
TRBV20-1,NA,many,TRBJ2-7,TGCAGTGCCCCCGGGACCCAAAGCTCCTACGAGCAGTACTTC,CSAPGTQSSYEQYF
TRBV5-1,NA,NA,TRBJ2-7,TGCGCCAGCAGCTTGGTTCCGCGCCCGAGCTCCTACGAGCAGTACTTC,CASSLVPRPSSYEQYF
TRBV7-3,NA,few,TRBJ1-3,TGTGCCAGCAGCTTAAAAGGGGGACTCTCTGGAAACACCATATATTTT,CASSLKGGLSGNTIYF
TRBV10-3,NA,NA,TRBJ2-5,TGTGCCATCAGTGGCGGGGACGAAGAGACCCAGTACTTC,CAISGGDEETQYF
TRBV9,NA,few,TRBJ2-3,TGTGCCAGCAGGGGGGAGTTGGATACGCAGTATTTT,CASRGELDTQYF
TRBV20-1,NA,few,TRBJ1-6,TGCAGTTCTCGGGAAGTAGATTCACCCCTCCACTTT,CSSREVDSPLHF
TRBV11-2,NA,few,TRBJ2-5,TGTGCCAGCAGCTTAGTGTTTAGGGCGGACCAAGAGACCCAGTACTTC,CASSLVFRADQETQYF
TRBV24-1,NA,many,TRBJ2-1,TGTGCCACCGAATTGTACAATGAGCAGTTCTTC,CATELYNEQFF
TRBV18,NA,NA,TRBJ1-1,TGTGCCAGCTCACCGGGACTTCTCTCGAACACTGAAGCTTTCTTT,CASSPGLLSNTEAFF
TRBV3-1,NA,NA,TRBJ1-2,TGTGCCAGCAGCCAAGATCTCCTGAACTATGGCTACACCTTC,CASSQDLLNYGYTF
TRBV2,NA,many,TRBJ1-2,TGTGCCAGCAGCGAAGCGCGGATATATGGCTACACCTTC,CASSEARIYGYTF
TRBV5-1,TRBD1,few,TRBJ2-7,TGCGCCAGCAGTTCACGAGGACAGGGGCGCTACGAGCAGTACTTC,CASSSRGQGRYEQYF
TRBV15,NA,NA,TRBJ2-2,TGTGCCACCAGCAAAGGGACGGAGACCGGGGAGCTGTTTTTT,CATSKGTETGELFF
TRBV5-1,TRBD1,NA,TRBJ2-7,TGCGCCAGCAGCACCACAGGGGTCTCCCTCTACGAGCAGTACTTC,CASSTTGVSLYEQYF
TRBV11-2,NA,few,TRBJ2-5,TGTGCCAGCAGCTTAGACAATATCCAAGAGACCCAGTACTTC,CASSLDNIQETQYF
TRBV10-3,TRBD1,few,TRBJ1-5,TGTGCCATCAGTGAAAGTACCGGGACAGGGCAGAATCAGCCCCAGCATTTT,CAISESTGTGQNQPQHF
TRBV7-8,TRBD2,few,TRBJ2-3,TGTGCCAGCAGCAACCGACTAGCGGGGGCCCATCAGTATTTT,CASSNRLAGAHQYF
TRBV11-2,NA,NA,TRBJ1-4,TGTGCCAGCAGCTTAAGGCGAAGCGACAATGAAAAACTGTTTTTT,CASSLRRSDNEKLFF
TRBV20-1,TRBD2,NA,TRBJ2-1,TGCACTGCGTGGACTAGCGGGAGGGGGGGCAATGAGCAGTTCTTC,CTAWTSGRGGNEQFF
TRBV12-3/TRBV12-4,NA,many,TRBJ1-4,TGTGCCAGCAGTTTTGTCAGTGAAAAACTGTTTTTT,CASSFVSEKLFF
TRBV7-2,NA,many,TRBJ2-7,TGTGCCAGCAGCTTAGTCGACAGCGGTACCTACGAGCAGTACTTC,CASSLVDSGTYEQYF
TRBV20-1,NA,few,TRBJ1-5,TGCAGTGCTAGAGTCCAGGGCAGAACATATAGCAATCAGCCCCAGCATTTT,CSARVQGRTYSNQPQHF
TRBV29-1,NA,few,TRBJ2-7,TGCAGCGCCCAAGGACGGATCTCATACGAGCAGTACTTC,CSAQGRISYEQYF